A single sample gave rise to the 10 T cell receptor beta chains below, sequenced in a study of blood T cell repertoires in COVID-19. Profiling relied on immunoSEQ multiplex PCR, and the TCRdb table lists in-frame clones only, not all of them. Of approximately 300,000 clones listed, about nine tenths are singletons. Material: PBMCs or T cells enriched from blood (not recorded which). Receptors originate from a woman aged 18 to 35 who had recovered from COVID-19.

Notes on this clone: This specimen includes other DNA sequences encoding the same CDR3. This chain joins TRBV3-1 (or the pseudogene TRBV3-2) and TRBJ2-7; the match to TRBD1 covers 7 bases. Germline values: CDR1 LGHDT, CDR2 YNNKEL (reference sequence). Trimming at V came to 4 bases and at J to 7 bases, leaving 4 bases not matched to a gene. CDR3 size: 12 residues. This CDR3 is CASSPGGREQYF. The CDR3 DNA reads TGTGCCAGCAGCCCAGGGGGACGGGAGCAGTACTTC.

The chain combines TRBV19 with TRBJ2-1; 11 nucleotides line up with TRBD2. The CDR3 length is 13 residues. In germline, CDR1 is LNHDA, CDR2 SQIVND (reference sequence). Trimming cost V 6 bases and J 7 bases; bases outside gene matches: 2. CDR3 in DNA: TGTGCCAGTAGCTCTAGCGGGAGGAATGAGCAGTTCTTC. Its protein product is CASSSSGRNEQFF.

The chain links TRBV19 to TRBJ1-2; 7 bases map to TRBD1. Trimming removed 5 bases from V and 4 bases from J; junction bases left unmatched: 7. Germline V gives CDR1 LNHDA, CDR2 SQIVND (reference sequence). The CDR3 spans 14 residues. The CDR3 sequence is CASSFPGGGYGYTF. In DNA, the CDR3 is TGTGCCAGTAGTTTTCCAGGGGGAGGCTATGGCTACACCTTC.

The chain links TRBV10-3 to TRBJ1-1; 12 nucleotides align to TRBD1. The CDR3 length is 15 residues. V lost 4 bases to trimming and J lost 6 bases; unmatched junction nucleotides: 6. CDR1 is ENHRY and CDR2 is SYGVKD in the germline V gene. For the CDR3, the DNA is TGTGCCATCAGTGTCGGGACAGGGGGCGCGGCTGAAGCTTTCTTT. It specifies CAISVGTGGAAEAFF.

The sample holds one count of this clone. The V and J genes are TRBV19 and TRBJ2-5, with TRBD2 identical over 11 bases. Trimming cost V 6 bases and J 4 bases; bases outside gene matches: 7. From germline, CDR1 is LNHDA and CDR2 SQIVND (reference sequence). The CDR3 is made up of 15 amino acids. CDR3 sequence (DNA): TGTGCCAGTAGCGAGATAGCGGGGGGGGGAGAGACCCAGTACTTC. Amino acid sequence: CASSEIAGGGETQYF.

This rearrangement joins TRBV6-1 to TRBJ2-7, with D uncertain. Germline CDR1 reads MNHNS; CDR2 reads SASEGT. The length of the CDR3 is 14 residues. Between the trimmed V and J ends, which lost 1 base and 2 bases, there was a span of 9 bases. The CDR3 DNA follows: TGTGCCAGCAGTGAAGGGGCCGCCACCTACGAGCAGTACTTC. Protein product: CASSEGAATYEQYF.

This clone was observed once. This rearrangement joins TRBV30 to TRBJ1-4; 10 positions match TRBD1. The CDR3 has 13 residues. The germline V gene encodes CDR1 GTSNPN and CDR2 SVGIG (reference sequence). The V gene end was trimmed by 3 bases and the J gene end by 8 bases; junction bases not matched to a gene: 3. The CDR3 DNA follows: TGTGCCTGGAGGGGACAGGGGAGGGAAAAACTGTTTTTT. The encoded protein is CAWRGQGREKLFF.

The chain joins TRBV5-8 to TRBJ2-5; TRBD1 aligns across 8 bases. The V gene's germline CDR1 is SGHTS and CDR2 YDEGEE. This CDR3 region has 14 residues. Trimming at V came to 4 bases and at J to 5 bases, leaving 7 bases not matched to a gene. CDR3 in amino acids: CASSRGQGRETQYF. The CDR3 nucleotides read TGTGCCAGCAGCCGAGGACAGGGTAGGGAGACCCAGTACTTC. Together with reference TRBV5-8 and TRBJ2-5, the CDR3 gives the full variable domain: EAGVTQSPTHLIKTRGQQATLRCSPISGHTSVYWYQQALGLGLQFLLWYDEGEERNRGNFPPRFSGRQFPNYSSELNVNALELEDSALYLCASSRGQGRETQYFGPGTRLLVL.

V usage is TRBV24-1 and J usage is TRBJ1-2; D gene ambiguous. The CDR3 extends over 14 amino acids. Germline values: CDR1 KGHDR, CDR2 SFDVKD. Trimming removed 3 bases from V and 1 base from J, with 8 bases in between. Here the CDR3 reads CATSDAGINYGYTF. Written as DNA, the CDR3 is TGTGCCACCAGTGATGCGGGGATTAACTATGGCTACACCTTC.

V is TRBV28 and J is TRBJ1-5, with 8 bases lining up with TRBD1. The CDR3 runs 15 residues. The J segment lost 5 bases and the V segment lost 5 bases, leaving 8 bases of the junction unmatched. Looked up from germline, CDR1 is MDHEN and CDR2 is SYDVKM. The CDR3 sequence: CASSPPRGLDQPQHF. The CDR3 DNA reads TGTGCCAGCAGTCCCCCCAGGGGGCTCGATCAGCCCCAGCATTTT.